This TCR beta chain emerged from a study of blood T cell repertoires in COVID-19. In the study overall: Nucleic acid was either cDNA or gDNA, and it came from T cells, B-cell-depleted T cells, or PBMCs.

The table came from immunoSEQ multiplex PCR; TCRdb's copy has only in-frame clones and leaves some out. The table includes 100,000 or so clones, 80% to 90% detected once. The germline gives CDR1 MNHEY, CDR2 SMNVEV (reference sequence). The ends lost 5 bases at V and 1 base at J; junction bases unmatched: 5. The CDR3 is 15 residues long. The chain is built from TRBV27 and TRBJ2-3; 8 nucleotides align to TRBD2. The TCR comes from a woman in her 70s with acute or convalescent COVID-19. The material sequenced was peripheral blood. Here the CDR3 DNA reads TGTGCCAGCAGTGGAAGGCGGGGGGGCACAGATACGCAGTATTTT. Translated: CASSGRRGGTDTQYF.